Listed below are T cell receptor beta chains from one sample, sequenced in a study of blood T cells in healthy people across ages. TCRdb re-called the 5' RACE reads with MiXCR, one entry per CDR3 protein. The sample lists some 760,000 distinct CDR3 sequences, more than 20% occurring once. The sample was also reused in another study, on T cells of mothers and their children.

The sample consisted of blood. The receptors shown here come from a boy aged 5-17 years in good health. The CDR3 runs from the conserved cysteine through the conserved F or W. Expanded clones are given a class, and other clones once, few, many or no size at all.

cdr3_length,v_call,clone_size,cdr3_aa
15,TRBV11-2,NA,CASSLDRTSAETQYF
15,TRBV12-3/TRBV12-4,NA,CASSPSGGRLNEQFF
13,TRBV29-1,many,CSVQRDRNTEAFF
15,TRBV10-3,few,CAAKPGNGDTDTQYF
15,TRBV28,NA,CASSPPGQGRYEQYF
12,TRBV20-1,NA,CSARDPSRGRFF
13,TRBV27,NA,CASSFGLAERALF
14,TRBV6-6,NA,CASSDGQGAYGYTF
13,TRBV2,NA,CASTRQSTDTQYF
15,TRBV11-3,NA,CASSSVEQGTTEAFF
14,TRBV7-8,NA,CASSLSDLQETQYF
16,TRBV4-1,few,CASSQEGTGFGNIQYF
16,TRBV28,NA,CASSRTPSQSNQPQHF
16,TRBV28,NA,CASSLGRLAGSNEQFF
13,TRBV12-3/TRBV12-4,NA,CASSYRTLRGYTF
13,TRBV12-3/TRBV12-4,few,CACSLSINYGYTF
15,TRBV4-3,NA,CASSQDIDSLNEQFF
14,TRBV4-3,few,CASSQERQHYEQYF
13,TRBV4-1,few,CASRSDPQETQYF
13,TRBV29-1,NA,CSARWGGSGELFF
14,TRBV28,NA,CASSQGGRQETQYF
14,TRBV7-2,NA,CASSLGQLGQPQHF
15,TRBV28,few,CASSFRDRGSYEQYF
12,TRBV2,few,CASSTDISGYTF
14,TRBV29-1,NA,CSVTGPGDNYGYTF